The rows below give T cell receptor beta chains drawn from one sample of a study of cytomegalovirus exposure and HLA in healthy donors. The table came from immunoSEQ multiplex PCR; TCRdb's copy has only in-frame clones and leaves some out. The sample table sets out about 130,000 clones. Specimen: PBMCs. These receptors were obtained from a woman aged 55-70 years in good health and CMV-seronegative. Both conserved end residues are part of each CDR3. A D gene is named only where the DNA matches it firmly.

v_call: TRBV6-5; j_call: TRBJ1-1; d_call: NA; cdr3_nt: TGTGCCAGCAGTTTAGGATGGAGGACTGAAGCTTTCTTT; cdr3_aa: CASSLGWRTEAFF
v_call: TRBV6-1; j_call: TRBJ2-1; d_call: TRBD2; cdr3_nt: TGTGCCAGCAGATTCACGGGACTAGGATACAATGAGCAGTTCTTC; cdr3_aa: CASRFTGLGYNEQFF
v_call: TRBV19; j_call: TRBJ2-1; d_call: TRBD2; cdr3_nt: TGTGCCAGTACCTCCGGGACTAGCGACCACAATGAGCAGTTCTTC; cdr3_aa: CASTSGTSDHNEQFF
v_call: TRBV28; j_call: TRBJ1-5; d_call: TRBD1; cdr3_nt: TGTGCCAGCACCCCCCCGGGACAGGGTACTGGCGCTCAGCCCCAGCATTTT; cdr3_aa: CASTPPGQGTGAQPQHF
v_call: TRBV6-6; j_call: TRBJ1-5; d_call: TRBD1; cdr3_nt: TGTGCCAGCAGTCGACAGGGGAATCAGCCCCAGCATTTT; cdr3_aa: CASSRQGNQPQHF
v_call: TRBV28; j_call: TRBJ1-4; d_call: NA; cdr3_nt: TGTGCCAGCCAAAACCAACAGGGAACTAATGAAAAACTGTTTTTT; cdr3_aa: CASQNQQGTNEKLFF
v_call: TRBV27; j_call: TRBJ2-3; d_call: NA; cdr3_nt: TGTGCGACCCTAGGGGCGGATACGCAGTATTTT; cdr3_aa: CATLGADTQYF
v_call: TRBV4-1; j_call: TRBJ1-2; d_call: TRBD1; cdr3_nt: TGCGCCAGCAGCCACCCAAGCGGGGACAGGGGCCGGGGCTACACCTTC; cdr3_aa: CASSHPSGDRGRGYTF
v_call: TRBV28; j_call: TRBJ2-2; d_call: NA; cdr3_nt: TGTGCCAGCAGCTGGGACAAGGCGAACACCGGGGAGCTGTTTTTT; cdr3_aa: CASSWDKANTGELFF
v_call: TRBV11-3; j_call: TRBJ2-2; d_call: TRBD1; cdr3_nt: TGTGCCAGCGGGACGGGACAGACGAACACCGGGGAGCTGTTTTTT; cdr3_aa: CASGTGQTNTGELFF
v_call: TRBV7-8; j_call: TRBJ1-5; d_call: TRBD1; cdr3_nt: TGTGCCAGCAGCTTAGCCCCGGGACAGGTTAATCAGCCCCAGCATTTT; cdr3_aa: CASSLAPGQVNQPQHF
v_call: TRBV5-5; j_call: TRBJ1-2; d_call: NA; cdr3_nt: TGTGCCAGCAGCCCTACATCACAGACAGTTAGGGATAACTATGGCTACACCTTC; cdr3_aa: CASSPTSQTVRDNYGYTF
v_call: TRBV7-6; j_call: TRBJ2-7; d_call: TRBD1; cdr3_nt: TGTGCCAGCAGCTTGGGACAGGGGTTCTCAACCTACGAGCAGTACTTC; cdr3_aa: CASSLGQGFSTYEQYF
v_call: TRBV19; j_call: TRBJ2-7; d_call: TRBD2; cdr3_nt: TGTGCCAGTAGTATTCCGGGACTATCCTACGAGCAGTACTTC; cdr3_aa: CASSIPGLSYEQYF
v_call: TRBV7-9; j_call: TRBJ2-1; d_call: NA; cdr3_nt: TGTGCCAGCAGCTTAGAAGGCGTAGGGGCGGAGCAGTTCTTC; cdr3_aa: CASSLEGVGAEQFF
v_call: TRBV28; j_call: TRBJ2-2; d_call: NA; cdr3_nt: TGTGCCAGCAGCCGCGCGGGACAGTTAAACACCGGGGAGCTGTTTTTT; cdr3_aa: CASSRAGQLNTGELFF
v_call: TRBV19; j_call: TRBJ1-5; d_call: NA; cdr3_nt: TGTGCCAGTTCAACAGTGGACAATCAGCCCCAGCATTTT; cdr3_aa: CASSTVDNQPQHF
v_call: TRBV28; j_call: TRBJ1-4; d_call: NA; cdr3_nt: TGTGCCAGCAGCCTCGATCAAGCCTCCAATGAAAAACTGTTTTTT; cdr3_aa: CASSLDQASNEKLFF